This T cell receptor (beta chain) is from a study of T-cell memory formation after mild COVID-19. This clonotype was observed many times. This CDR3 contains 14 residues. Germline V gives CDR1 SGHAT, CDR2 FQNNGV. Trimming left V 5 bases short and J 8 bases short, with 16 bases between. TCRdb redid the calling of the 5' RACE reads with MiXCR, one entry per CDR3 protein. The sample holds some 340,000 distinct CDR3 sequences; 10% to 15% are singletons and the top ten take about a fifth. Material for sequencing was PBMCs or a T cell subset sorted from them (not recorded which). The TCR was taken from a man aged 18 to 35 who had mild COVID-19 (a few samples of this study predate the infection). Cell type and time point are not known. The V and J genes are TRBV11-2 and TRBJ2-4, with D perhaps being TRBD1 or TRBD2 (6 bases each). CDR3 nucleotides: TGTGCCAGCAGCAGGGTCCGGGGGCAACACATTCAGTACTTC. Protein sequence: CASSRVRGQHIQYF.